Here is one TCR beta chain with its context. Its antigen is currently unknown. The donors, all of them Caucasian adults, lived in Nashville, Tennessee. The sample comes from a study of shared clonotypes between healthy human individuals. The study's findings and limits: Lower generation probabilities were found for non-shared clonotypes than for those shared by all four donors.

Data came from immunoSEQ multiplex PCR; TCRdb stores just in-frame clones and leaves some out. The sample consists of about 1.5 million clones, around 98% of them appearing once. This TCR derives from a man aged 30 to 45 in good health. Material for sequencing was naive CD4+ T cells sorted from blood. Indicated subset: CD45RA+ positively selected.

CDR3 loop: CASSLADFRPVVQFF. The CDR3 nucleotides read TGTGCCAGCAGCTTAGCGGATTTTAGACCGGTAGTGCAGTTCTTC. The chain combines TRBV7-2 with TRBJ2-1; D remains unclear. Germline V CDR1 and CDR2: SGHTA, FQGNSA. V lost 0 bases to trimming and J lost 12 bases, with 18 bases between them. The CDR3 loop spans 15 amino acids.